Below, 21 T cell receptor beta chains from the same sample are listed, as sequenced in a study of shared clonotypes between healthy human individuals. Some clones are missing from TCRdb's copy, which holds only in-frame ones; the method was immunoSEQ multiplex PCR. Of some 530,000 clones listed, more than 65% were seen once; the top ten hold approximately 12%. Material for sequencing was PBMCs. Receptors were obtained from a woman between 35 and 50 years old in good health. Some clones in this sample may be carry-over from other donors' samples.

Remarks on this clone: Distinct nucleotide sequences in the sample also encode this CDR3. This chain links TRBV2 with TRBJ1-5, with D unclear. CDR1 and CDR2 from the germline V gene are SNHLY and FYNNEI. V was clipped by 3 bases and J by 6 bases, with 9 bases between them. This CDR3 contains 13 residues. The CDR3 loop reads CASSEGLGQPQHF. Here the CDR3 DNA reads TGTGCCAGCAGTGAGGGGTTAGGTCAGCCCCAGCATTTT.

V is TRBV19 and J is TRBJ2-1; no clear D. Germline CDR1 is LNHDA and CDR2 is SQIVND (reference sequence). V lost 8 bases and J lost 8, with 10 bases in between. This CDR3 comprises 11 residues. The CDR3 DNA follows: TGTGCCAGTGGAAGGGTGGATGAGCAGTTCTTC. Translated: CASGRVDEQFF.

The V and J genes are TRBV7-8 and TRBJ2-7, with D possibly TRBD2 on 6 matching bases. Germline V gene sequence: CDR1 SGHVS, CDR2 FQNEAQ. The CDR3 is 13 amino acids. V lost 5 bases to trimming and J lost 6 bases, with 14 bases between them. The CDR3 bases are TGTGCCAGCAGCGTCGGGGGAGCCCTCGAGCAGTACTTC. As protein: CASSVGGALEQYF.

A single count supports this clone. The gene calls are TRBV28 and TRBJ2-7; a possible D gene is TRBD1 (6 bases). V lost 7 bases, J lost 6 bases, and 13 bases lay in between. Germline V CDR1 and CDR2: MDHEN, SYDVKM. The CDR3 extends over 12 amino acids. The CDR3 DNA follows: TGTGCCAGCAAGGGATGGACAGTCGAGCAGTACTTC. Translating it yields CASKGWTVEQYF.

Note on this clone: A far larger clone is just one base off, so this is likely a read error. This is likely a read error, given that the CDR3 carries no conserved phenylalanine or tryptophan at its end. Other DNA sequences in the same sample also yield this CDR3. J is TRBJ2-7 and V is TRBV29-1; 12 nucleotides align to TRBD2. Germline values: CDR1 SQVTM, CDR2 ANQGSEA. This CDR3 has 13 residues. V dropped 7 bases and J dropped 7; count of bases not matched to a gene: 8. CDR3 amino acids: CSGRLAGAGEQYL. The CDR3 nucleotides read TGCAGCGGGCGACTAGCGGGAGCCGGGGAGCAGTACTTA.

With regard to this clone: A single base is all that separates this from a far larger clone, so a read error is likely. J is TRBJ2-5 and V is TRBV30; a possible D gene is TRBD1 (6 bases). Per germline, CDR1 GTSNPN and CDR2 SVGIG (reference sequence). V dropped 3 bases and J dropped 0 bases, with 11 bases sitting between them. The CDR3 consists of 14 residues. This CDR3 reads CAWSRQVYQETQYF. The CDR3 nucleotides read TGTGCCTGGAGCCGACAGGTCTACCAAGAGACCCAGTACTTC.

The chain has TRBV29-1 and TRBJ1-2; tentatively, D is TRBD1 (6 bases). Trimming took 5 bases from V and 4 from J, leaving 14 bases between them. In germline, CDR1 is SQVTM, CDR2 ANQGSEA. The CDR3 is 13 residues long. CDR3 coding DNA: TGCAGCGTTAATAAACAGGGCGGCTATGGCTACACCTTC. Residues: CSVNKQGGYGYTF.

This clone has only one observation. V is TRBV5-6 and J is TRBJ1-4; D not certain. The CDR3 extends over 17 amino acids. The germline V gene has CDR1 SGHDT and CDR2 YYEEEE. V shed 0 bases and J shed 8 bases, with 20 bases lying between them. The CDR3, as DNA: TGTGCCAGCAGCTTGGCCGGTAGGACCCAGCTGGGCGAAAAACTGTTTTTT. This codes for CASSLAGRTQLGEKLFF. Based on the CDR3 plus reference TRBV5-6 and TRBJ1-4, the full variable domain is DAGVTQSPTHLIKTRGQQVTLRCSPKSGHDTVSWYQQALGQGPQFIFQYYEEEERQRGNFPDRFSGHQFPNYSSELNVNALLLGDSALYLCASSLAGRTQLGEKLFFGSGTQLSVL.

Notes on this clone: A far more abundant clone sits one base away, making this likely a read error. This likely comes from a read error, as the CDR3 has no conserved phenylalanine or tryptophan at its end. The same CDR3 arises from other DNA sequences in this sample as well. This chain joins TRBV30 and TRBJ2-7; 8 bases fit TRBD1. The CDR3 sequence is 13 residues long. Per the germline V gene, CDR1 is GTSNPN and CDR2 is SVGIG (reference sequence). With V trimmed by 3 bases and J by 0 bases, 1 base remained unmatched. Here the CDR3 DNA reads TGTGCCTGGAGGGACAGGGTCTCCTACGAGCAGTACCTC. This sequence encodes CAWRDRVSYEQYL.

The chain joins TRBV7-9 to TRBJ2-7, with TRBD2 as a possible D gene (6 bases). The V and J ends lost 5 bases and 6 bases respectively, with 11 bases between them. The CDR3 extends over 12 amino acids. Germline CDR1 and CDR2: SEHNR and FQNEAQ (reference sequence). Here the CDR3 reads CASSRRAAEQYF. The CDR3 bases are TGTGCCAGCAGCCGGAGGGCTGCCGAGCAGTACTTC. The complete variable domain, with remaining parts taken from reference TRBV7-9 and TRBJ2-7, reads DTGVSQNPRHKITKRGQNVTFRCDPISEHNRLYWYRQTLGQGPEFLTYFQNEAQLEKSRLLSDRFSAERPKGSFSTLEIQRTEQGDSAMYLCASSRRAAEQYFGPGTRLTVT.

The chain links TRBV28 to TRBJ2-7; 10 positions agree with TRBD2. Germline V CDR1 and CDR2: MDHEN, SYDVKM. This CDR3 has 14 residues. V trimming: 5 bases; J trimming: 4 bases; junction bases outside the gene matches: 5. The CDR3 is CASSLAGVNYEQYF. The CDR3 DNA sequence: TGTGCCAGCAGTCTAGCGGGAGTTAATTACGAGCAGTACTTC.

The J gene is TRBJ2-7, the V gene TRBV29-1, with TRBD1 matching 8 bases. CDR1 and CDR2 (germline): SQVTM, ANQGSEA. The CDR3 has 11 amino acids. V lost 6 bases and J lost 6; bases outside the gene matches: 4. The CDR3: CSVDRAGEQYF. CDR3 nucleotides: TGCAGCGTGGACAGGGCAGGCGAGCAGTACTTC.

This clone was detected many times. The J gene is TRBJ2-2, the V gene TRBV5-4, with 7 bases that match TRBD2. This CDR3 has 17 amino acids. Germline V gene lookup returns CDR1 SGHNT and CDR2 YYREEE (reference sequence). V shed 3 bases, J shed 4 bases, and the junction held 12 bases outside the gene matches. In DNA form, the CDR3 reads TGTGCCAGCAGCTCGAGGACTAGTTCGGCAGGCACCGGGGAGCTGTTTTTT. It translates to CASSSRTSSAGTGELFF.

The chain couples TRBV7-2 to TRBJ2-7, with D unclear. The germline V gene encodes CDR1 SGHTA and CDR2 FQGNSA. The CDR3 is made up of 14 amino acids. V shed 1 base and J shed 2 bases, with 9 bases lying between them. CDR3 loop: CASSLDGNPYEQYF. CDR3 coding DNA: TGTGCCAGCAGCTTAGATGGCAACCCCTACGAGCAGTACTTC.

Worth noting for this clone: This is likely an artifact of a read error, given a far larger clone one base away. The chain links TRBV6-5 to TRBJ2-6; no clear D. This CDR3 has 13 amino acids. Germline values: CDR1 MNHEY, CDR2 SVGAGI. The CDR3 DNA follows: TGTGCCTGCAGGAGTCCTGGGGCCAACGTCCTGACTTTC. As protein: CACRSPGANVLTF.

This clone was found many times. This CDR3 is also generated by other DNA sequences in the sample. The rearrangement links TRBV4-2 to TRBJ2-6; 9 positions agree with TRBD2. This CDR3 spans 16 amino acids. V dropped 8 bases and J dropped 1; count of bases not matched to a gene: 6. The germline CDR1 and CDR2 sequences are LGHNA and YNFKEQ. This CDR3 is CASVAGDFSGANVLTF. For the CDR3, the DNA is TGTGCCAGCGTAGCGGGAGACTTTTCTGGGGCCAACGTCCTGACTTTC.

The chain has TRBV18 and TRBJ2-1; 9 nucleotides match TRBD1. V was pared by 4 bases and J by 4 bases, with 5 bases of the junction left unmatched. CDR1 and CDR2 from the germline V gene are KGHSH and LQKENI. The CDR3 sequence is 15 residues long. For the CDR3, the DNA is TGTGCCAGCTCACAACAGGGACAGGGATACAATGAGCAGTTCTTC. Protein sequence: CASSQQGQGYNEQFF.

This clone has more than one count but fewer than ten. The rearrangement joins TRBV9 to TRBJ2-1, with D hard to call. Germline loops: CDR1 SGDLS, CDR2 YYNGEE. V was clipped by 4 bases and J by 0 bases, with 17 bases between them. The CDR3 runs to 17 residues. This CDR3 is CASSPRLARSSYNEQFF. CDR3 DNA sequence: TGTGCCAGCAGCCCCCGACTCGCACGAAGCTCCTACAATGAGCAGTTCTTC.

As to this clone: This may stem from a read error, because a much larger clone lies one nucleotide away. Distinct nucleotide sequences in the sample also encode this CDR3. V gene TRBV18 combines with J gene TRBJ2-5; D is unclear. The CDR3 loop spans 15 amino acids. Germline assignment: CDR1 KGHSH and CDR2 LQKENI. Deletions cut 3 bases from V and 2 bases from J, with 13 bases between. For the CDR3, the DNA is TGTGCCAGCTCACCCCCACCTGGAGTACAAGAGACCCAGTACTTC. The encoded protein is CASSPPPGVQETQYF.

The rearrangement uses TRBV15 and TRBJ2-7, with 10 nucleotides matching TRBD1. This CDR3 has 16 residues. Germline V gene sequence: CDR1 LNHNV, CDR2 YYDKDF (reference sequence). Losses at the gene ends were 0 bases for V and 4 bases for J; bases not matched to a gene: 6. The CDR3 here is CATSRDTTGGFYEQYF. As DNA, the CDR3 is TGTGCCACCAGCAGAGATACGACAGGGGGCTTTTACGAGCAGTACTTC.

This clone was observed a single time. The V call is TRBV5-1, the J call TRBJ2-2; maybe TRBD2 (5 bases). This CDR3 is built from 14 residues. Trimming cost V 4 bases and J 3 bases, with 10 bases left between them. Germline CDR1 and CDR2: SGHRS and YFSETQ. The CDR3 region is CASSPGEHTGELFF. DNA of the CDR3: TGCGCCAGCAGCCCCGGGGAGCACACCGGGGAGCTGTTTTTT.